This T cell receptor beta chain was observed in a study of T-cell memory formation after mild COVID-19 (dated by TCRdb to the early 2020s). At the level of the whole study: TCR sequence clusters from the two donors were found to be largely donor specific. Longitudinal TCRalpha and TCRbeta repertoire sequencing tracked T-cell clones expanding and contracting after mild COVID-19 in a couple of donors. Two young, previously healthy adult volunteers made up the cohort, one male and one female. Study-wide findings and limitations: Some responding clones were found in pre-infection memory, which suggests that pre-existing cross-reactive memory T cells took part in the SARS-CoV-2 response. Contracting CD4+ clones appeared mostly in the CM and EM memory subsets, whereas CD8+ clones were enriched in EMRA. Clones contracting from day 15 to 85 had balanced CD4/CD8 phenotypes, while a second wave expanding from day 15 to 37 was biased towards CD4+. Whether the second-wave clones peaking on day 37 were SARS-CoV-2 specific was not confirmed. Only a couple of mild cases were covered in the study, and larger cohorts including severe cases with pre-infection samples were considered necessary.

The CDR3 measures 13 amino acids from cysteine to valine. The entry retains the CDR3 DNA only, 39 bases that are in frame from base 1. According to the germline V gene, CDR1 reads MNHEY and CDR2 reads SVGEGT. V loses 7 bases of germline sequence and J loses 3 bases, and the interval between the two ends is 13 bases. PBMCs were isolated by Ficoll-Paque density gradient centrifugation. Sequencing took place on an Illumina NovaSeq 6000. TCRalpha and TCRbeta cDNA libraries were built by 5'RACE with constant-segment primers, adding sample barcodes and unique molecular identifiers. RNA was extracted from every sample with Trizol reagent. The libraries were amplified in two PCR steps, and the second step added a second sample barcode and Illumina TruSeq adapters. Libraries were sequenced on an Illumina NovaSeq with 2 x 150 bp paired-end reads. In the source study's methods: Demultiplexing of reads and collapsing into UMI-guided consensus sequences were performed with migec v1.2.7. Using mixcr v2.1.11, UMI consensuses were aligned to TRA and TRB V and J templates and then assembled into clonotypes. Expanded or contracted clonotypes were those called significant by both edgeR and NoisET, with noise models trained on biological replicates. edgeR calls used a false discovery rate-adjusted p below 0.01 and a log2 fold-change threshold of 1. PCA with hierarchical clustering of max-normalized trajectories of the 1000 most abundant clonotypes was used as exploratory dynamics analysis. The CD4 or CD8 phenotype of responding clones was assigned using the separately sequenced CD4+ and CD8+ repertoires. TCRdb reprocessed the public reads (quality trimming at Q25 with fastp, clone calling with MiXCR) and kept in-frame beta chains. For every CDR3 protein sequence, its rows merge into one entry that carries the most common genes and DNA. The V and J calls here are based on TCRdb, not the publication. This sample has about 350,000 distinct CDR3 sequences in its table, and approximately 15% of those were observed once. Together, the top ten hold about 24% of the sample.

Of note for this clonotype: Its specific antigen is unknown. No clone much larger than this one lies a single base away; base qualities are absent.

The receptor was derived from a man between 18 and 29 years old who had mild COVID-19 (a few samples of this study predate the infection). The sample titles of this study are shuffled in the database, so cell type and time point are left out; the donor was told from shared clones. Sequences were obtained from PBMCs or a T cell subset sorted from them (not recorded which). The chain links TRBV6-2 or TRBV6-3 with TRBJ2-7; the D gene is perhaps TRBD1, from 5 matching bases. This receptor carries the CDR3 CASNQGIFYEQYV. The sequence in DNA is TGTGCCAGCAACCAGGGCATATTCTACGAGCAGTACGTC.